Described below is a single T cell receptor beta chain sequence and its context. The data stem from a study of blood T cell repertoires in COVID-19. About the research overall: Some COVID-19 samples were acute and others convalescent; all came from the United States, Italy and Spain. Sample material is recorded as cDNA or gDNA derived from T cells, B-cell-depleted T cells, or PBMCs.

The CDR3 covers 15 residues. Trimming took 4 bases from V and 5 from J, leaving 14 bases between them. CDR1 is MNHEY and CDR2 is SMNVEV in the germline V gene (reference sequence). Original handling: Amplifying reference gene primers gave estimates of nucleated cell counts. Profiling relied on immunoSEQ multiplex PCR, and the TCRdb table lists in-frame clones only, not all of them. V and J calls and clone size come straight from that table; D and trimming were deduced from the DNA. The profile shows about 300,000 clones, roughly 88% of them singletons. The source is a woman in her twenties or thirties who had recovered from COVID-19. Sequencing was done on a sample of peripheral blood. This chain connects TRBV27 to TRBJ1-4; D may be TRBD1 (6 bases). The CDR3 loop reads CASSSRTEINEKLFF. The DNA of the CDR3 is TGTGCCAGCAGTTCCCGGACAGAAATAAATGAAAAACTGTTTTTT.